A selection of T cell receptor beta chains follows, all from one sample in a study of T cells and Merkel cell carcinoma outcomes. Repertoires were generated with immunoSEQ multiplex PCR, while TCRdb's copy carries only in-frame clones and drops some. The sample has fewer than 550 clones; about 94% are singletons. Specimen: tumor tissue from Merkel cell carcinoma. The origin of the receptors is a human donor with Merkel cell carcinoma. Both conserved end residues are part of each CDR3. A D gene is named only where the DNA matches it firmly. Clone size appears in some rows only: once, few, many, or a class for an expanded clone.

j_call,d_call,v_call,clone_size,cdr3_nt,cdr3_aa
TRBJ2-1,NA,TRBV9,NA,TGTGCCAGCAGCCTGACAGGAACCATGAGGAATGAGCAGTTCTTC,CASSLTGTMRNEQFF
TRBJ1-2,NA,TRBV29-1,NA,TGCAGCGTTGAAGCGGATGCCTGGGCGGATGGCTACACCTTC,CSVEADAWADGYTF
TRBJ1-1,NA,TRBV29-1,NA,TGCGGGGGGGGCCTGGACACTGAAGCTTTCTTT,CGGGLDTEAFF
TRBJ1-5,NA,TRBV6-6,NA,TGTGCCAGCAGTTATACGAAGCAGCCCCAGCATTTT,CASSYTKQPQHF
TRBJ2-3,NA,TRBV7-3,NA,TGTGCCAGCAGCTCTGGGACTCCCAATACAGATACGCAGTATTTT,CASSSGTPNTDTQYF
TRBJ2-3,NA,TRBV4-1,NA,TGCGCCAGCAGCCAAGATAAAGGGGGAGGGCCGACAGATACGCAGTATTTT,CASSQDKGGGPTDTQYF
TRBJ2-1,TRBD1,TRBV4-1,NA,TGCGCCAGCAGCCAAGAGGGGGTCGGGACAGTTGACAATGAACAGTTCTTC,CASSQEGVGTVDNEQFF
TRBJ1-2,TRBD1,TRBV28,NA,TGTGCCAGCAGTTCAGGGGGAAATAACTATGGCTACACCTTC,CASSSGGNNYGYTF
TRBJ2-2,NA,TRBV18,NA,TGTGCCAGCTCACCGGCAGGGACCGGGGAGCTGTTTTTT,CASSPAGTGELFF
TRBJ1-2,NA,TRBV18,NA,TGTGCCAGCTCACTAGACGGGCTCCGGGAGGGCTACACCTTC,CASSLDGLREGYTF
TRBJ2-7,NA,TRBV29-1,NA,TGCAGCGTTGATGGGGCAGGGGACCTCTTGCCCTACGAGCAGTACTTC,CSVDGAGDLLPYEQYF
TRBJ2-1,TRBD2,TRBV23-1,NA,TGCGCCAGCAGTCCGGTCCGGGAGGGTGGGTTCTTC,CASSPVREGGFF
TRBJ2-1,TRBD2,TRBV29-1,NA,TGCAGCGTTGATGGGAGCGGGGGGGCCGGCAATGAGCAGTTCTTC,CSVDGSGGAGNEQFF
TRBJ2-1,TRBD2,TRBV7-9,NA,TGTGCCAGCAGCTCCCTGACTAGCGGAGGGTATGAGCAGTTCTTC,CASSSLTSGGYEQFF
TRBJ2-1,TRBD2,TRBV9,NA,TGTGCCAGCAGCGCCCCGACTAGCGGGGGATTCAGTGAGCAGTTCTTC,CASSAPTSGGFSEQFF
TRBJ2-7,NA,TRBV6-1,NA,TGTGCCAGCAGTGGGAACAGGGAAAGCGAGCAGTACTTC,CASSGNRESEQYF
TRBJ1-1,NA,TRBV18,NA,TGTGCCAGCTCCCCCGGAGCGAACACTGAAGCTTTCTTT,CASSPGANTEAFF
TRBJ2-7,NA,TRBV29-1,NA,TGCAGCGTTGGGGAGATTACGGGGGAGCAGTACTTC,CSVGEITGEQYF
TRBJ1-3,NA,TRBV2,NA,TGTGCCAGCAGTGGGGGTCGACAGCCTGGAAACACCATATATTTT,CASSGGRQPGNTIYF
TRBJ2-2,TRBD1,TRBV27,NA,TGTGCCAGCAGACGCTTGGGACAGTTAACCGGGGAGCTGTTTTTT,CASRRLGQLTGELFF
TRBJ1-5,NA,TRBV10-2,NA,TGCGCCAGCAGTGAGGATAACCTGGCCGGACAGCAGCATTTT,CASSEDNLAGQQHF
TRBJ2-1,NA,TRBV7-3,NA,TGTGCCAGCAGCTTAGTCCTTTTGGGAGACAATGAGCAGTTCTTC,CASSLVLLGDNEQFF
TRBJ2-2,NA,TRBV15,NA,TGTGCCACCAGCATCGGGAGAGCCGGGGAGCTGTTTTTT,CATSIGRAGELFF
TRBJ2-3,TRBD1,TRBV29-1,NA,TGCAGCGTCGGCATTACAGGGGGCGTAACAGATACGCAGTATTTT,CSVGITGGVTDTQYF
TRBJ1-2,TRBD1,TRBV6-5,NA,TGTGCCAACAGAGGACAGGGGGGCTATGGCTACACCTTC,CANRGQGGYGYTF
TRBJ2-1,NA,TRBV7-9,once,TGTGCCAGCAGCGATAGCTTGCAGGGTGGGAATGAGCAGTTCTTC,CASSDSLQGGNEQFF
TRBJ2-7,NA,TRBV2,NA,TGTGCCAGCAGCTACGACAGTTCCTACGAGCAGTACTTC,CASSYDSSYEQYF
TRBJ2-5,NA,TRBV7-9,NA,TGTGCCAGCAGCTTAGGAGGGCAGCCCGGAGAGACCCAGTACTTC,CASSLGGQPGETQYF
TRBJ2-7,NA,TRBV19,NA,TGTGCCAGTAGTCACGGGGTATCCTACGAGCAGTACTTC,CASSHGVSYEQYF
TRBJ2-3,NA,TRBV7-3,NA,TGTGCCAGCAGCTTAAATTCGGGGGATACGCAGTATTTT,CASSLNSGDTQYF
TRBJ2-2,TRBD2,TRBV9,NA,TGTGCCAGCAGCCAACTAGCGGATGGAACCGGGGAGCTGTTTTTT,CASSQLADGTGELFF
TRBJ2-4,TRBD2,TRBV2,NA,TGTGCCAGCAATCTACTAGCGGGAGGGCCGCACATTCAGTACTTC,CASNLLAGGPHIQYF
TRBJ2-2,NA,TRBV6-5,once,TGTGCCAGCAGTTATGGCGGGGTGGCCACCGGGGAGCTGTTTTTT,CASSYGGVATGELFF
TRBJ2-1,TRBD1,TRBV4-1,NA,TGCGCCAGCAGCCAAGAGGGGGTCGGGACAGTTGACAATGAGCAGTTCTTC,CASSQEGVGTVDNEQFF
TRBJ1-2,NA,TRBV10-1,NA,TGCGCCAGCAGTGGATCGCGAAAGACCTATGGCTACACCTTC,CASSGSRKTYGYTF
TRBJ2-2,NA,TRBV18,NA,TGTGCCAGCTCACCGAAGGAGAAAGGGGACACCGGGGAGCTGTTTTTT,CASSPKEKGDTGELFF
TRBJ2-1,NA,TRBV4-2,once,TGTGCCAGCAGCCAAGATCGGGGTGAGCAGTTCTTC,CASSQDRGEQFF
TRBJ2-7,TRBD1,TRBV19,NA,TGTGCCTCCCAGGGGACAGGGGGCATCTACGAGCAGTACTTC,CASQGTGGIYEQYF
TRBJ2-1,TRBD2,TRBV18,NA,TGTGCCAGCTCACCAAAACTAGCGGGGGAAGGGGAGCAGTTCTTC,CASSPKLAGEGEQFF
TRBJ2-7,NA,TRBV6-1,once,TGTGCCAGTAGTGCCTTCCTCGGGGAAGGTGGGTACTTC,CASSAFLGEGGYF
TRBJ2-5,NA,TRBV5-1,NA,TGCGCCAGCAGCTTGGGACTAGTGGGTGCCGAGACCCAGTACTTC,CASSLGLVGAETQYF
TRBJ2-3,NA,TRBV9,NA,TGTGCCAGCAGCGTAGTTGGGGCACTGAGCACAGATACGCAGTATTTT,CASSVVGALSTDTQYF
TRBJ2-5,NA,TRBV30,NA,TGTGCCAGTGCAGGGCAAGAGACCCAGTACTTC,CASAGQETQYF